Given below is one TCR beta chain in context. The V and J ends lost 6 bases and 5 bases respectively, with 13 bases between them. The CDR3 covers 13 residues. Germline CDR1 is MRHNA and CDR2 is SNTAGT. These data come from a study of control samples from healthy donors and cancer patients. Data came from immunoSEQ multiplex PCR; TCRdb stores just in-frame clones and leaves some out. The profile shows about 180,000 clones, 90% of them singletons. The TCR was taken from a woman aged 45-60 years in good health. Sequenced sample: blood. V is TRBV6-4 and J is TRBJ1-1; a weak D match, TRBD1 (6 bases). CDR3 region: CASSSEQGTEAFF. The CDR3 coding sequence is TGTGCCAGCAGCTCCGAACAGGGAACTGAAGCTTTCTTT.